This T cell receptor beta chain emerged from a study of sequential checkpoint blockade in melanoma. As for treatment: randomized to nivolumab then ipilimumab (arm A) or the reverse (arm B). This clone was observed a single time. Germline V lookup: CDR1 SQVTM, CDR2 ANQGSEA. The length of the CDR3 is 11 residues. Between the trimmed V and J ends, which lost 4 bases and 3 bases, there was a span of 6 bases. Assay used: immunoSEQ multiplex PCR; TCRdb lists only in-frame clones, some missing. The sample holds 20,000 to 25,000 clones, more than 75% seen once. The V and J genes are TRBV29-1 and TRBJ1-1; D uncertain. The receptor comes from a human donor with melanoma. The input for sequencing was CD8+ T cells sorted from blood (inferred from file names), taken from a patient given nivolumab and ipilimumab in sequence. The CDR3 region is CSVGTDTEAFF. DNA for the CDR3: TGCAGCGTTGGTACAGACACTGAAGCTTTCTTT.